This is a list of T cell receptor beta chains from one sample in a study of beta chain features in type 1 diabetes. TCRdb keeps only in-frame clones here, not all; method: immunoSEQ multiplex PCR. In the table there are under 300,000 clones, roughly 14% of which are singletons. Sequenced sample: naive CD4+ T cells from blood. The receptors originated from a man between 25 and 39 years old with type 1 diabetes. Both conserved end residues are part of each CDR3. A D gene is named only where the DNA matches it firmly. Clone size is stated in some rows and not others, as once, few, many or a class when expanded.

J,size,V,D,CDR3,DNA
TRBJ2-5,.,TRBV7-7,.,CASSPPPAGIQETQYF,TGTGCTAGCAGCCCCCCCCCGGCAGGGATACAAGAGACCCAGTACTTC
TRBJ2-5,few,TRBV7-9,.,CASASAETQYF,TGTGCCAGCGCGAGTGCAGAGACCCAGTACTTC
TRBJ1-4,.,TRBV30,TRBD1,CAWQGQVNEKLFF,TGTGCCTGGCAGGGACAGGTTAATGAAAAACTGTTTTTT
TRBJ2-7,few,TRBV5-4,.,CASSNGGGSEQYF,TGTGCCAGCAGCAATGGGGGGGGCTCCGAGCAGTACTTC
TRBJ1-2,few,TRBV30,TRBD1,CAWSSTGEYGYTF,TGTGCCTGGAGCTCAACAGGGGAATATGGCTACACCTTC
TRBJ1-3,.,TRBV4-1,.,CASSHIRELGNTIYF,TGCGCCAGCAGCCACATCAGGGAACTTGGAAACACCATATATTTT
TRBJ2-3,few,TRBV4-1,.,CASSQVRTDTQYF,TGCGCCAGCAGCCAGGTCCGGACAGATACGCAGTATTTT
TRBJ2-6,few,TRBV6-5,TRBD1,CASSTGVSGANVLTF,TGTGCCAGCAGCACAGGGGTCTCTGGGGCCAACGTCCTGACTTTC
TRBJ2-1,.,TRBV5-1,.,CASAPTGGTDNEQFF,TGCGCCAGCGCCCCCACCGGAGGGACCGACAATGAGCAGTTCTTC
TRBJ1-1,.,TRBV5-4,TRBD1,CASSLPGTGMNTEAFF,TGTGCCAGCAGCTTGCCTGGGACAGGGATGAACACTGAAGCTTTCTTT
TRBJ2-2,.,TRBV2,TRBD1,CASSTGTVNTGELFF,TGTGCCAGCAGTACCGGGACAGTAAACACCGGGGAGCTGTTTTTT
TRBJ1-2,.,TRBV2,.,CASGGRGAYYGYTF,TGTGCCAGCGGCGGCCGGGGGGCCTACTATGGCTACACCTTC
TRBJ2-5,few,TRBV7-2,TRBD2,CASSLARGGETQYF,TGTGCCAGCAGCTTAGCTCGGGGGGGAGAGACCCAGTACTTC
TRBJ2-7,few,TRBV25-1,.,CASSADTTYEQYF,TGTGCCAGCAGTGCGGACACGACCTACGAGCAGTACTTC
TRBJ1-2,few,TRBV25-1,.,CASSERGRASQGYTF,TGTGCCAGCAGTGAAAGGGGCAGGGCCTCACAGGGCTACACCTTC
TRBJ1-1,few,TRBV5-1,.,CASSTTVNTEAFF,TGCGCCAGCAGCACGACAGTGAACACTGAAGCTTTCTTT
TRBJ2-7,.,TRBV13,TRBD2,CASSLAGGPDEQYF,TGTGCCAGCAGCTTAGCGGGAGGGCCCGACGAGCAGTACTTC
TRBJ2-1,few,TRBV29-1,TRBD2,CSLAKLAGGGEQFF,TGCAGCCTGGCAAAGCTAGCGGGGGGGGGTGAGCAGTTCTTC
TRBJ2-1,few,TRBV5-4,.,CASSLEGRSYNEQFF,TGTGCCAGCAGCTTGGAGGGGAGGTCCTACAATGAGCAGTTCTTC
TRBJ2-7,few,TRBV2,TRBD1,CASSAGQVLNEQYF,TGTGCCAGCAGTGCAGGACAGGTATTGAACGAGCAGTACTTC
TRBJ2-5,.,TRBV6-1,TRBD2,CASSESGGETQYF,TGTGCCAGCAGTGAATCGGGGGGAGAGACCCAGTACTTC
TRBJ1-2,few,TRBV7-9,TRBD1,CASSEDRGRGYGYTF,TGTGCCAGCAGCGAGGACAGGGGAAGAGGGTATGGCTACACCTTC
TRBJ2-3,.,TRBV4-2,TRBD1,CASSHTGVLTDTQYF,TGTGCCAGCAGCCATACAGGGGTGCTCACAGATACGCAGTATTTT
TRBJ1-3,.,TRBV19,.,CASRQGFTGNTIYF,TGTGCCAGTAGGCAGGGGTTCACTGGAAACACCATATATTTT
TRBJ1-6,few,TRBV11-3,TRBD1,CASSPYGTGDSPLHF,TGTGCCAGCAGCCCATACGGGACAGGGGATTCACCCCTCCACTTT